This passage covers 19 T cell receptor beta chains from one sample sequenced in a study of blood T cell repertoires in COVID-19. The protocol was immunoSEQ multiplex PCR, while the TCRdb copy is restricted to in-frame clones and leaves out a portion. The data contain about 180,000 clones, about 84% of them singletons. Specimen: PBMCs or T cells enriched from blood (not recorded which). The receptor set was obtained from a woman between 25 and 40 years old who had recovered from COVID-19.

The J gene is TRBJ1-3, the V gene TRBV27, with unresolved D. The V end was cut by 1 base, the J end by 4 bases, with 5 bases between. The germline gives CDR1 MNHEY, CDR2 SMNVEV (reference sequence). The CDR3 is 13 residues long. The DNA of the CDR3 is TGTGCCAGCAGTTTATTGGCCGGAAACACCATATATTTT. Protein product: CASSLLAGNTIYF.

The chain employs TRBV24-1 and TRBJ1-2; a possible D gene is TRBD1 (6 bases). V dropped 2 bases and J dropped 3 bases, with 9 bases sitting between them. The CDR3 is 14 residues long. The germline V gene has CDR1 KGHDR and CDR2 SFDVKD. The CDR3 sequence: CATSDSDSYYGYTF. The CDR3 DNA reads as TGTGCCACCAGTGATTCGGACAGTTACTATGGCTACACCTTC.

The chain combines TRBV7-3 with TRBJ2-3; 13 nucleotides align to TRBD2. Losses at the gene ends were 5 bases for V and 2 bases for J; bases not matched to a gene: 7. CDR1 is SGHTA, CDR2 FQGTGA, per germline. There are 17 residues in the CDR3. The CDR3 DNA reads as TGTGCCAGCAGCCCAAACGGACTAGCGGGAGCCACAGATACGCAGTATTTT. Translated: CASSPNGLAGATDTQYF.

This clone came up once. The V and J genes are TRBV19 and TRBJ1-1, with D hard to call. The ends were cut back, 0 bases at V and 1 base at J, with 3 bases in the middle. Germline V lookup: CDR1 LNHDA, CDR2 SQIVND (reference sequence). This CDR3 comprises 13 residues. The CDR3 DNA reads as TGTGCCAGTAGTATAGAGAGGAACACTGAAGCTTTCTTT. This translates into CASSIERNTEAFF.

The genes are TRBV30 and TRBJ1-5; D perhaps matches TRBD1 (6 bases). Germline CDR1 and CDR2: GTSNPN and SVGIG (reference sequence). V was pared by 6 bases and J by 5 bases, with 20 bases between. This CDR3 comprises 15 residues. The CDR3 DNA reads TGTGCCTGCGCCCCGGGGGGGGCGCTTTATCAGCCCCAGCATTTT. Translating it yields CACAPGGALYQPQHF. Based on the CDR3 plus reference TRBV30 and TRBJ1-5, the full variable domain is SQTIHQWPATLVQPVGSPLSLECTVEGTSNPNLYWYRQAAGRGLQLLFYSVGIGQISSEVPQNLSASRPQDRQFILSSKKLLLSDSGFYLCACAPGGALYQPQHFGDGTRLSIL.

V gene TRBV10-3 combines with J gene TRBJ2-3; D remains ambiguous. CDR1 and CDR2 (germline): ENHRY, SYGVKD. The CDR3 extends over 15 amino acids. V lost 3 bases and J 7 bases, leaving 17 bases between the germline ends. The DNA of the CDR3 is TGTGCCATCAGTGAAGAGCGAAGTGCCGGCAATACGCAGTATTTT. The encoded protein is CAISEERSAGNTQYF.

The chain joins TRBV11-3 to TRBJ2-3; maybe TRBD2 (5 bases). From germline, CDR1 is SGHNT and CDR2 YENEEA. Trimming pared 1 base from V and 2 bases from J, leaving 7 bases between. The CDR3 covers 14 residues. The CDR3 reads CASSLGRYTDTQYF. The CDR3 region has the DNA TGTGCCAGCAGCTTAGGGAGGTACACAGATACGCAGTATTTT.

The chain has TRBV5-6 and TRBJ2-7; D not resolved. Germline CDR1 is SGHDT and CDR2 is YYEEEE. V lost 3 bases and J 2 bases, leaving 12 bases between the germline ends. CDR3 length: 14 amino acids. The CDR3 region has the DNA TGTGCCAGCAGCTCCCCCCGGTATGCCTACGAGCAGTACTTC. Its translation: CASSSPRYAYEQYF.

The chain combines TRBV21-1 with TRBJ1-5. TRBV21-1 is classified as a pseudogene. The CDR3 is made up of 17 amino acids. The CDR3 DNA reads TGTGCCAGCAGCAAAGACCCGGGGTTATATAGCAATCAGCCCCAGCATTTT. This codes for CASSKDPGLYSNQPQHF.

The chain is built from TRBV4-1 and TRBJ2-7; TRBD1 agrees at 9 bases. The CDR3 runs 15 residues. Germline trimming cut 1 base from V and 3 bases from J; bases unmatched to any gene: 4. Per germline, CDR1 MGHRA and CDR2 YSYEKL. In DNA, the CDR3 is TGCGCCAGCAGCCAAGTGGGACAGGGTTTCTACGAGCAGTACTTC. It specifies CASSQVGQGFYEQYF.

V is TRBV2 and J is TRBJ1-1, with 7 bases matching TRBD1. CDR3 size: 14 residues. Germline V gene data show CDR1 as SNHLY and CDR2 as FYNNEI. With V trimmed by 7 bases and J by 6 bases, 11 bases remained unmatched. CDR3 DNA sequence: TGTGCCAGCAATCCGGGACAGCGGGTCCCTGAAGCTTTCTTT. It translates to CASNPGQRVPEAFF. Together with reference TRBV2 and TRBJ1-1, the CDR3 gives the full variable domain: EPEVTQTPSHQVTQMGQEVILRCVPISNHLYFYWYRQILGQKVEFLVSFYNNEISEKSEIFDDQFSVERPDGSNFTLKIRSTKLEDSAMYFCASNPGQRVPEAFFGQGTRLTVV.

This clone was counted only a few times. The rearrangement links TRBV29-1 to TRBJ2-1, with a weak D call TRBD2 (6 bases). The ends were cut back, 4 bases at V and 9 bases at J, with 16 bases in the middle. Per the germline V gene, CDR1 is SQVTM and CDR2 is ANQGSEA. The CDR3 runs 13 residues. The DNA of the CDR3 is TGCAGCGTTGTTTCCGGGAGCTTGAGTGAGCAGTTCTTC. Protein: CSVVSGSLSEQFF.

The chain employs TRBV4-2 and TRBJ2-1; possibly TRBD2 for D (7 bases). This CDR3 spans 18 amino acids. V gave up 0 bases and J gave up 0 bases, with 15 bases separating them. Germline V gene data show CDR1 as LGHNA and CDR2 as YNFKEQ. As DNA, the CDR3 is TGTGCCAGCAGCCAAGATGAGGGGGGGTCTAGCTCCTACAATGAGCAGTTCTTC. Translating it yields CASSQDEGGSSSYNEQFF.

This clone was observed a single time. V is TRBV21-1 and J is TRBJ1-1; TRBD1, the table's D call, was not compared with the DNA. TRBV21-1 represents a pseudogene. The CDR3 extends over 14 amino acids. CDR3 residues: CASSWDRDSTEAFF. CDR3 nucleotides: TGTGCCAGCAGCTGGGACAGGGATTCCACTGAAGCTTTCTTT.

This chain uses TRBV29-1 with TRBJ2-1; 16 bases map to TRBD2. Unmatched junction bases numbered 26, after V lost 6 bases and J lost 0 bases. Germline values: CDR1 SQVTM, CDR2 ANQGSEA. This CDR3 is 24 amino acids long. The CDR3 is CSVTLGGQGSGLAGGASSYNEQFF. CDR3 in DNA: TGCAGCGTCACCCTTGGGGGACAGGGCTCGGGACTAGCGGGGGGGGCCAGCTCCTACAATGAGCAGTTCTTC.

CDR3 in amino acids: CASTTRGGRNTEAFF. In nucleotides, the CDR3 is TGTGCCAGTACCACCCGGGGGGGTAGGAACACTGAAGCTTTCTTT. The rearrangement uses TRBV19 and TRBJ1-1, with TRBD1 as a possible D gene (5 bases). The CDR3 is 15 residues long. Trimming cost V 7 bases and J 1 base, with 16 bases left between them. The germline V gene has CDR1 LNHDA and CDR2 SQIVND (reference sequence).

The rearrangement uses TRBV6-5 and TRBJ1-2, with a possible D match to TRBD1 (5 bases). The CDR3 runs 15 residues. The V and J ends lost 6 bases and 4 bases respectively, with 18 bases between them. The germline V gene encodes CDR1 MNHEY and CDR2 SVGAGI. The CDR3 protein is CASRRLGGYFYGYTF. The DNA of the CDR3 is TGTGCCAGCAGGCGGTTGGGGGGATACTTCTATGGCTACACCTTC.

This chain uses TRBV12-3 or TRBV12-4 with TRBJ2-2; no clear D gene. The CDR3 runs to 11 residues. The germline V and J ends were trimmed by 3 bases and 7 bases, with 3 bases remaining between them. CDR3 protein: CASSFGGELFF. The CDR3 nucleotides are TGTGCCAGCAGTTTCGGCGGGGAGCTGTTTTTT.

The chain is built from TRBV5-4 and TRBJ1-2; 12 nucleotides match TRBD1. V was clipped by 4 bases and J by 2 bases; unmatched bases: 12. This CDR3 has 18 residues. The germline CDR1 and CDR2 sequences are SGHNT and YYREEE (reference sequence). CDR3 sequence reads: CASSPDSGTGGENYGYTF. CDR3 DNA sequence: TGTGCCAGCAGCCCGGATTCCGGGACAGGGGGCGAAAACTATGGCTACACCTTC. The whole variable domain, remainder taken from reference TRBV5-4 and TRBJ1-2, is ETGVTQSPTHLIKTRGQQVTLRCSSQSGHNTVSWYQQALGQGPQFIFQYYREEENGRGNFPPRFSGLQFPNYSSELNVNALELDDSALYLCASSPDSGTGGENYGYTFGSGTRLTVV.